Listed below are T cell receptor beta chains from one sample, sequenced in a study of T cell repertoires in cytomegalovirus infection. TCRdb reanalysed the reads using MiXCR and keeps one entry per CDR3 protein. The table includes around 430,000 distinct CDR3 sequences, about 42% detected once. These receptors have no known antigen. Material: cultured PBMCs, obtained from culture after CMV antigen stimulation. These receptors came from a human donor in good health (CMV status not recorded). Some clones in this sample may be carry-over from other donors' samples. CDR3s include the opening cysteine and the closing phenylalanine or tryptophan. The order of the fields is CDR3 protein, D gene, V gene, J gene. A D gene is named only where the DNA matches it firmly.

CDR3aa: CASSSDRRNTIYF
d_gene: TRBD1
v_gene: TRBV7-8
j_gene: TRBJ1-3

CDR3aa: CSLSGGRGDEQFF
d_gene: .
v_gene: TRBV20-1
j_gene: TRBJ2-1

CDR3aa: CASSHPASPWGYTF
d_gene: .
v_gene: TRBV7-9
j_gene: TRBJ1-2

CDR3aa: CASSPDRGRAYEQYF
d_gene: TRBD1
v_gene: TRBV7-2
j_gene: TRBJ2-7

CDR3aa: CASSITANSNQPQHF
d_gene: .
v_gene: TRBV19
j_gene: TRBJ1-5

CDR3aa: CSAQSSLGQFF
d_gene: .
v_gene: TRBV20-1
j_gene: TRBJ2-1

CDR3aa: CASSFQSSGNTIYF
d_gene: .
v_gene: TRBV7-8
j_gene: TRBJ1-3

CDR3aa: CASSYLGELFF
d_gene: .
v_gene: TRBV27
j_gene: TRBJ2-2

CDR3aa: CASSLPGRRGNYGYTF
d_gene: .
v_gene: TRBV7-9
j_gene: TRBJ1-2

CDR3aa: CASSTPGPSGDTQYF
d_gene: .
v_gene: TRBV19
j_gene: TRBJ2-3

CDR3aa: CASSPGQAYQPQHF
d_gene: TRBD1
v_gene: TRBV4-2
j_gene: TRBJ1-5

CDR3aa: CASSSRDLHNEQFF
d_gene: .
v_gene: TRBV6-1
j_gene: TRBJ2-1

CDR3aa: CAIFPPPDRAGEVGNQPQHF
d_gene: TRBD1
v_gene: TRBV2
j_gene: TRBJ1-5

CDR3aa: CASKSGRALYEQYF
d_gene: TRBD2
v_gene: TRBV2
j_gene: TRBJ2-7

CDR3aa: CASSQDLGTSSYNEQFF
d_gene: TRBD2
v_gene: TRBV4-3
j_gene: TRBJ2-1

CDR3aa: CASSPRWGGTDTQYF
d_gene: TRBD2
v_gene: TRBV7-2
j_gene: TRBJ2-3

CDR3aa: CSAKLGLAGENEQFF
d_gene: TRBD2
v_gene: TRBV20-1
j_gene: TRBJ2-1

CDR3aa: CASRLGGYGELFF
d_gene: TRBD2
v_gene: TRBV19
j_gene: TRBJ2-2

CDR3aa: CASSSSGQPQHF
d_gene: .
v_gene: TRBV7-8
j_gene: TRBJ1-5

CDR3aa: CAWSPFLSYEQYF
d_gene: .
v_gene: TRBV30
j_gene: TRBJ2-7

CDR3aa: CASSQLDRGEAFF
d_gene: TRBD1
v_gene: TRBV12-3/TRBV12-4
j_gene: TRBJ1-1

CDR3aa: CASTPGQEMFYGYTF
d_gene: TRBD1
v_gene: TRBV12-3/TRBV12-4
j_gene: TRBJ1-2

CDR3aa: CASSFLTGLTDTQYF
d_gene: .
v_gene: TRBV12-3/TRBV12-4
j_gene: TRBJ2-3

CDR3aa: CATSSALGAGGWETQYF
d_gene: TRBD2
v_gene: TRBV15
j_gene: TRBJ2-5

CDR3aa: CSAAGTSRGRDTQYF
d_gene: .
v_gene: TRBV20-1
j_gene: TRBJ2-3

CDR3aa: CAQGGTLPPQSAKNIQYF
d_gene: .
v_gene: TRBV4-1
j_gene: TRBJ2-4

CDR3aa: CASSQARSLHGYTF
d_gene: .
v_gene: TRBV4-1
j_gene: TRBJ1-2